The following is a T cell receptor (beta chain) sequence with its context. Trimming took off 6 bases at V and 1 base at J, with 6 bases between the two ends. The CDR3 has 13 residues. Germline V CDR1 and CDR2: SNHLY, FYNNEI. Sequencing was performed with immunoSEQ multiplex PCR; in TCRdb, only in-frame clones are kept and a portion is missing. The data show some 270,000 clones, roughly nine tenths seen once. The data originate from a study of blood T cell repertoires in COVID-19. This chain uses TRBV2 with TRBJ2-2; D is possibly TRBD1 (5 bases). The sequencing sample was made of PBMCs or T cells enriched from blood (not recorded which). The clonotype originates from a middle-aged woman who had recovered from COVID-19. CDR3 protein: CASRQVNTGELFF. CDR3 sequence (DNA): TGTGCCAGCAGACAGGTGAACACCGGGGAGCTGTTTTTT. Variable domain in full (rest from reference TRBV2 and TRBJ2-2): EPEVTQTPSHQVTQMGQEVILRCVPISNHLYFYWYRQILGQKVEFLVSFYNNEISEKSEIFDDQFSVERPDGSNFTLKIRSTKLEDSAMYFCASRQVNTGELFFGEGSRLTVL.